These T cell receptor beta chains were read from a single sample in a study of cytomegalovirus exposure and HLA in healthy donors. Only in-frame clones appear in the TCRdb table, and some are missing; sequencing was by immunoSEQ multiplex PCR. The repertoire consists of under 200,000 clones, with roughly 70% occurring once and the leading ten covering 1.8%. Source material: PBMCs. These receptors were taken from a woman in her thirties in good health and CMV-seronegative. The CDR3 runs from the conserved cysteine through the conserved F or W. The D gene is left open where the match is weak. Part of the rows lack a size; the others show once, few, many or a class for expanded clones.

j_call | v_call | d_call | clone_size | cdr3_nt | cdr3_aa
TRBJ1-2 | TRBV15 | - | - | TGTGCCACCAGTCGGGGACGGACAGCGGAGGGCTACACCTTC | CATSRGRTAEGYTF
TRBJ2-5 | TRBV5-1 | - | - | TGCGCCAGCAGCTTAGCAGGGTATCTTAGCGAGACCCAGTACTTC | CASSLAGYLSETQYF
TRBJ2-1 | TRBV5-1 | - | - | TGCGCCAGCAGCTGGCCACGGGGTTTCTACAATGAGCAGTTCTTC | CASSWPRGFYNEQFF
TRBJ1-1 | TRBV28 | - | - | TGTGCCAGCAGTTTTTTAGGGGGAGCTTTCTTT | CASSFLGGAFF
TRBJ1-4 | TRBV15 | - | - | TGTGCCACCAGCTCCCGTCCCCCTGACAGAGAAAAACTGTTTTTT | CATSSRPPDREKLFF
TRBJ1-2 | TRBV27 | TRBD1 | - | TGTGCCAGCAGTTTGGCAGGGGGCGTAGGCTACACCTTC | CASSLAGGVGYTF
TRBJ2-6 | TRBV18 | - | - | TGTGCCAGCTCACCTGACAGTTCTGGGGCCAACGTCCTGACTTTC | CASSPDSSGANVLTF
TRBJ2-3 | TRBV11-2 | TRBD2 | - | TGTGCCAGCAGCTTAGATTTGGCGGGGGGGAGCACAGATACGCAGTATTTT | CASSLDLAGGSTDTQYF
TRBJ1-4 | TRBV6-1 | - | - | TGTGCCAGCAATGGACAGCATAATGAAAAACTGTTTTTT | CASNGQHNEKLFF
TRBJ1-2 | TRBV13 | TRBD1 | - | TGTGCCACTGGACAGGGGAGTAACTATGGCTACACCTTC | CATGQGSNYGYTF
TRBJ2-2 | TRBV9 | TRBD2 | few | TGTGCCAGCAGCGTAGCCGCTAGCGGGAACACCGGGGAGCTGTTTTTT | CASSVAASGNTGELFF
TRBJ1-5 | TRBV4-1 | - | - | TGCGCCAGCAGCCAAGTCAAAGGACAGTTAAATCAGCCCCAGCATTTT | CASSQVKGQLNQPQHF
TRBJ2-2 | TRBV6-5 | - | - | TGTGCCAGCAGTTACGAGGGCGGTGCGAACACCGGGGAGCTGTTTTTT | CASSYEGGANTGELFF
TRBJ2-7 | TRBV7-9 | TRBD1 | - | TGTGCCAGCAGCTTATCGGACAGGGGCGAGCAGTACTTC | CASSLSDRGEQYF
TRBJ2-7 | TRBV30 | - | few | TGTGCCTGGAAAACAGGAACCTCCTACGAGCAGTACTTC | CAWKTGTSYEQYF
TRBJ1-1 | TRBV5-1 | TRBD1 | - | TGCGCCAGCAGCTTGGCCCCAGGGACAGACACTGAAGCTTTCTTT | CASSLAPGTDTEAFF
TRBJ2-2 | TRBV19 | TRBD1 | - | TGTGCCAGTAGCGCCGGGACAGGGCGAACCGGGGAGCTGTTTTTT | CASSAGTGRTGELFF
TRBJ2-3 | TRBV11-3 | - | - | TGTGCCAGCAGAGATAGGGGACCTCCCGGAAACCAAGGGGGATATGATACGCAGTATTTT | CASRDRGPPGNQGGYDTQYF
TRBJ1-2 | TRBV27 | TRBD1 | - | TGTGCCAGCAGTTTATCGGGACAGAACTATGGCTACACCTTC | CASSLSGQNYGYTF
TRBJ2-7 | TRBV5-1 | TRBD2 | few | TGCGCCAGCAGCCAACTAGCTACGGGGGGAAACTCCTACGAGCAGTACTTC | CASSQLATGGNSYEQYF
TRBJ2-3 | TRBV4-3 | TRBD2 | - | TGCGCCAGCAGCCAAGCACCGGAGCGGGAGGATACGCAGTATTTT | CASSQAPEREDTQYF
TRBJ1-3 | TRBV2 | - | once | TGTGCCAGCAGTTTCAGGCCAAGCTCTGGAAACACCATATATTTT | CASSFRPSSGNTIYF
TRBJ1-1 | TRBV5-1 | - | - | TGCGCCAGCAGCTTGACAGGGCTGCGGACTGAAGCTTTCTTT | CASSLTGLRTEAFF
TRBJ1-5 | TRBV6-5 | - | - | TGTGCCAGCAGACCCCCGGGGAGCAGCAATCAGCCCCAGCATTTT | CASRPPGSSNQPQHF
TRBJ2-1 | TRBV5-8 | - | - | TGTGCCAGCAGCTTGTCTAGGAACAATGAGCAGTTCTTC | CASSLSRNNEQFF
TRBJ1-2 | TRBV28 | TRBD1 | once | TGTGCCAGCAGCTTTCTTTCCAGGGGGCGTTGGGGCTACACCTTC | CASSFLSRGRWGYTF
TRBJ1-2 | TRBV5-1 | TRBD1 | - | TGCGCCAGCAGCCACCCGGGCTCGGGACAGATGACAACTAACTATGGCTACACCTTC | CASSHPGSGQMTTNYGYTF
TRBJ1-6 | TRBV14 | - | - | TGTGCCAGCAGCCAAAGACAGACCAATTCACCCCTCCACTTT | CASSQRQTNSPLHF
TRBJ1-1 | TRBV4-2 | - | once | TGTGCCAGCAGCTCAACGGACAGAGTGAACACTGAAGCTTTCTTT | CASSSTDRVNTEAFF
TRBJ2-5 | TRBV19 | TRBD2 | once | TGTGCCAGTAGTGAGGGACTAGCCTCTGAGACCCAGTACTTC | CASSEGLASETQYF
TRBJ1-2 | TRBV5-5 | - | few | TGTGCCAGCAGCTTGCCAGGGCGATTCTATGGCTACACCTTC | CASSLPGRFYGYTF